This T cell receptor beta chain was captured by sequencing in a study of shared clonotypes between healthy human individuals. General observations from the study: Depth of sequencing was expected to influence donor clonotype sharing. Incomplete sequencing of sorted subsets was indicated by rarefaction despite large depth. Naive subsets usually exceeded memory subsets in estimated richness.

Of note for this clone: Its antigen is not identified.

V lost 3 bases to trimming and J lost 6 bases; unmatched junction nucleotides: 10. CDR3 length: 15 amino acids. Germline assignment: CDR1 MDHEN and CDR2 SYDVKM. Profiled with immunoSEQ multiplex PCR; TCRdb holds only in-frame clones, not every one. This repertoire shows about 680,000 clones, around 72% found once; its top ten account for under 2%. Sequenced sample: memory CD4+ T cells sorted from blood. The subset: CD45RA-negative fraction. The rearrangement joins TRBV28 to TRBJ2-7; 8 bases match TRBD2. This TCR came from a woman in her twenties or thirties in good health. The CDR3 spells CASSFPLAAVREQYF. CDR3 nucleotide sequence: TGTGCCAGCAGTTTTCCACTAGCGGCCGTGCGCGAGCAGTACTTC.